The 15 T cell receptor beta chains below come from one sample, sequenced in a study of cytomegalovirus exposure and HLA in healthy donors. 60 Vbeta and 13 Jbeta primers were used in PCR. The assay was immunoSEQ multiplex PCR, and TCRdb's table has in-frame clones only and misses some. The sample includes 75,000 to 95,000 clones, less than 80% seen only once; the top ten take roughly a fifth. The sequencing input was PBMCs. These receptors were taken from a woman aged 50 to 60 in good health and CMV-seropositive.

The rearrangement links TRBV15 to TRBJ2-1, with TRBD1 matching over 7 bases. Germline V gives CDR1 LNHNV, CDR2 YYDKDF (reference sequence). The junction had 3 bases not matched to a gene; V was cut back by 3 bases and J by 7 bases. The CDR3 has 13 amino acids. DNA for the CDR3: TGTGCCACCAGCAGGCCCAGGGGGAATGAGCAGTTCTTC. This gives the protein CATSRPRGNEQFF.

This clone showed up just a few times. The junction departs from germline at one end; a sequencing error may be responsible. This sequence joins TRBV7-9 and TRBJ2-5; the D gene is possibly TRBD2 (5 bases). CDR1 SEHNR and CDR2 FQNEAQ come from the germline V gene (reference sequence). The CDR3 extends over 15 amino acids. CDR3 in amino acids: CSSSLIWENQEIQYF. In DNA form, the CDR3 reads TGTTCCAGCAGCTTAATTTGGGAGAATCAAGAGATCCAGTACTTC.

This clone was counted only a few times. This chain joins TRBV27 and TRBJ1-6; 9 positions agree with TRBD1. From germline, CDR1 is MNHEY and CDR2 SMNVEV (reference sequence). Trimming at V came to 3 bases and at J to 2 bases, leaving 8 bases not matched to a gene. There are 18 residues in the CDR3. The CDR3 protein is CASSFFETGGAYNSPLHF. CDR3 DNA sequence: TGTGCCAGCAGTTTCTTCGAAACAGGGGGCGCCTATAATTCACCCCTCCACTTT.

A few counts support this clone. The J gene is TRBJ1-2, the V gene TRBV6-6; no clear D gene. There are 13 residues in the CDR3. Germline V lookup: CDR1 MNHNY, CDR2 SVGAGI (reference sequence). The germline V and J ends were trimmed by 6 bases and 4 bases, with 12 bases remaining between them. The CDR3, as DNA: TGTGCCAGCAGCCTCAGGTTTTCCTATGGCTACACCTTC. Translated: CASSLRFSYGYTF.

The chain uses TRBV19 and TRBJ1-2; D unresolved. Germline CDR1 is LNHDA and CDR2 is SQIVND (reference sequence). Trimming removed 8 bases at V and 6 bases at J, with 13 bases between. This CDR3 contains 12 residues. The CDR3 DNA sequence: TGTGCCAGTGGTGGCGGGAGGAATGGCTACACCTTC. Protein product: CASGGGRNGYTF.

This clone has a handful of counts. The chain joins TRBV7-2 to TRBJ1-5, with D unresolved. The germline V and J ends were trimmed by 5 bases and 0 bases, with 5 bases remaining between them. The CDR3 extends over 13 amino acids. Germline CDR1 and CDR2: SGHTA and FQGNSA. CDR3 sequence (DNA): TGTGCCAGCAGCCCCTCTAGCAATCAGCCCCAGCATTTT. It specifies CASSPSSNQPQHF.

This clone has a handful of counts. This chain connects TRBV6-1 to TRBJ1-1; no reliable D call. The V end lost 8 bases, the J end lost 0 bases, and 7 bases lay between the germline ends. The CDR3 runs to 12 residues. Germline CDR1 reads MNHNS; CDR2 reads SASEGT. In DNA, the CDR3 is TGTGCCAGCGGGCAGTTGAACACTGAAGCTTTCTTT. It yields the protein CASGQLNTEAFF.

This clone was picked up a small number of times. The junction and the germline gene differ at one end; a read error may be behind it. In the same sample, other DNA sequences code for this CDR3. The rearrangement uses TRBV5-4 and TRBJ1-6; D not certain. Germline V gene sequence: CDR1 SGHNT, CDR2 YYREEE (reference sequence). The CDR3 covers 19 residues. The CDR3 bases are TGCGCCAGCAGCCACGGATTGAATTGGAGGAGCTCCTATAATTCACCCCTCCACTTT. Translated, it gives CASSHGLNWRSSYNSPLHF.

This clone was counted between two and nine times. The rearrangement joins TRBV7-9 to TRBJ2-1; 7 bases are shared with TRBD2. V dropped 0 bases and J dropped 9; count of bases not matched to a gene: 8. This CDR3 comprises 15 residues. In germline, CDR1 is SEHNR, CDR2 FQNEAQ (reference sequence). The CDR3 region has the DNA TGTGCCAGCAGCTTAGCGATAGGACTAGGGATTGAGCAGTTCTTC. It translates to CASSLAIGLGIEQFF. Full variable domain (remainder filled in from reference TRBV7-9 and TRBJ2-1): DTGVSQNPRHKITKRGQNVTFRCDPISEHNRLYWYRQTLGQGPEFLTYFQNEAQLEKSRLLSDRFSAERPKGSFSTLEIQRTEQGDSAMYLCASSLAIGLGIEQFFGPGTRLTVL.

In regard to this clone: Other DNA sequences in the sample encode the same CDR3. The chain couples TRBV5-1 to TRBJ1-1, with unresolved D. Trimming removed 2 bases from V and 3 bases from J, with 8 bases in between. Germline CDR1 reads SGHRS; CDR2 reads YFSETQ. This CDR3 has 13 residues. In DNA form, the CDR3 reads TGCGCCAGCAGCTTAGGAGGAGACACTGAAGCTTTCTTT. Translated, it gives CASSLGGDTEAFF.

The J gene is TRBJ1-1, the V gene TRBV6-1, with no clear D. The germline gives CDR1 MNHNS, CDR2 SASEGT. V lost 3 bases, J lost 0 bases, and 8 bases lay in between. The CDR3 contains 14 residues. The CDR3 reads CASSDEVMNTEAFF. The CDR3 DNA follows: TGTGCCAGCAGTGATGAGGTCATGAACACTGAAGCTTTCTTT.

Comment on this clone: At one end, the junction sequence differs from germline, possibly due to a read error. The CDR3 DNA reads as TGTTCCAGCAGCTTGTGGCTAGCGGGGTCGATGGACGAGCAGTACTTC. Its protein product is CSSSLWLAGSMDEQYF. The chain is built from TRBV7-9 and TRBJ2-7; 9 nucleotides agree with TRBD2. Germline V CDR1 and CDR2: SEHNR, FQNEAQ (reference sequence). This CDR3 comprises 16 residues.

This rearrangement joins TRBV6-5 to TRBJ1-5; possibly TRBD1 for D (6 bases). Germline CDR1 reads MNHEY; CDR2 reads SVGAGI. This CDR3 region has 13 residues. Trimming shortened V by 6 bases and J by 7 bases, and 13 bases separated the two germline ends. The CDR3, as DNA: TGTGCCAGCAGCTCAACAGGGTTCCAGCCCCAGCATTTT. Protein sequence: CASSSTGFQPQHF.

As to this clone: One end of the junction does not line up with germline, which may come from a read error. The chain joins TRBV7-9 to TRBJ1-6, with D uncertain. CDR1 and CDR2 from the germline V gene are SEHNR and FQNEAQ (reference sequence). The CDR3 contains 14 residues. For the CDR3, the DNA is TGTTCCAGCAGCTTAGTCCGGGTGGGTTCACCCCTCCACTTT. Translated, it gives CSSSLVRVGSPLHF.

The chain uses TRBV6-6 and TRBJ1-5; TRBD1 matches 7 bases. Germline-derived CDR1 and CDR2 are MNHNY and SVGAGI (reference sequence). The CDR3 contains 14 residues. The V gene end was trimmed by 2 bases and the J gene end by 7 bases; junction bases not matched to a gene: 5. CDR3 sequence: CASSYVAGGQPQHF. Written as DNA, the CDR3 is TGTGCCAGCAGTTACGTGGCAGGGGGGCAGCCCCAGCATTTT.